A single sample is the source of the 8 T cell receptor beta chains below, sequenced in a study of T-cell memory formation after mild COVID-19. TCRdb recomputed calls from the 5' RACE reads with MiXCR, one row per CDR3 protein. The sample gives about 90,000 distinct CDR3 sequences, around an eighth of which show up once; about 26% is in the top ten. Sequenced material: PBMCs or a T cell subset sorted from them (not recorded which). All receptors derive from an adult woman who had mild COVID-19 (a few samples of this study predate the infection). Cell type and time point are not known.

This clonotype was detected a few times. This chain uses TRBV13 with TRBJ2-7, with D maybe TRBD1 (6 bases). CDR3 size: 15 residues. Germline V gene sequence: CDR1 PRHDT, CDR2 FYEKMQ (reference sequence). V lost 4 bases to trimming and J lost 6 bases, with 19 bases between them. The DNA for the CDR3 is TGTGCCAGCAGCTCCGGACAGCCCCCTTTTACCGAGCAGTACTTC. This codes for CASSSGQPPFTEQYF. Variable domain in full (rest from reference TRBV13 and TRBJ2-7): AAGVIQSPRHLIKEKRETATLKCYPIPRHDTVYWYQQGPGQDPQFLISFYEKMQSDKGSIPDRFSAQQFSDYHSELNMSSLELGDSALYFCASSSGQPPFTEQYFGPGTRLTVT.

This clonotype was detected many times. CDR3 sequence (DNA): TGTGCCAGCAGCCTCGCTGGTAAGAATGAGCAGTTCTTC. The encoded protein is CASSLAGKNEQFF. The rearrangement joins TRBV7-6 to TRBJ2-1; D uncertain. From germline, CDR1 is SGHVS and CDR2 FNYEAQ. V dropped 5 bases and J dropped 7 bases, with 12 bases sitting between them. CDR3 size: 13 residues.

This clonotype was observed a handful of times. V usage is TRBV7-7 and J usage is TRBJ2-1, with 13 bases fitting TRBD2. The CDR3 runs to 15 residues. Germline CDR1 is SSHAT and CDR2 is FNYEAQ (reference sequence). Trimming took 4 bases from V and 8 from J; bases not matched to a gene: 5. For the CDR3, the DNA is TGTGCCAGCAGCTCCGGGACTAGCGGGGAGGATGAGCAGTTCTTC. This gives the protein CASSSGTSGEDEQFF. Supplemented by reference TRBV7-7 and TRBJ2-1, the full variable domain reads GAGVSQSPRYKVTKRGQDVTLRCDPISSHATLYWYQQALGQGPEFLTYFNYEAQPDKSGLPSDRFSAERPEGSISTLTIQRTEQRDSAMYRCASSSGTSGEDEQFFGPGTRLTVL.

J is TRBJ2-7 and V is TRBV7-6; tentatively, D is TRBD1 or TRBD2 (5 bases each). The CDR3 runs to 15 residues. Germline V gene data show CDR1 as SGHVS and CDR2 as FNYEAQ. Trimming left V 8 bases short and J 2 bases short, with 19 bases between. Here the CDR3 DNA reads TGTGCCAGCGGGCCGGGGACGGCGGGCGCCTACGAGCAGTACTTC. Amino acids: CASGPGTAGAYEQYF.

The CDR3 bases are TGCAGTGCCTCCTGGGTCCCTGAAGCTTTCTTT. Its translation: CSASWVPEAFF. The V call is TRBV20-1, the J call TRBJ1-1; no clear D. Germline lookup yields CDR1 DFQATT and CDR2 SNEGSKA (reference sequence). V lost 6 bases and J lost 6, with 11 bases in between. The CDR3 is made up of 11 amino acids.

This clonotype was observed a few times. The chain couples TRBV4-3 to TRBJ2-7; 11 bases match TRBD2. The CDR3 runs 15 residues. V lost 4 bases, J lost 0 bases, and 2 bases stayed unmatched. Germline V CDR1 and CDR2: LGHNA, YSLEER. The DNA of the CDR3 is TGCGCCAGCAGCCCGGGACTAGCGGACTCCTACGAGCAGTACTTC. This codes for CASSPGLADSYEQYF.

This clonotype has just a few counts. The V call is TRBV4-3, the J call TRBJ1-2, with a tentative D call TRBD1 (5 bases). Germline-derived CDR1 and CDR2 are LGHNA and YSLEER. The CDR3 has 15 amino acids. Trimming stripped 1 base from V and 6 bases from J, with 15 bases between. The CDR3 DNA is TGCGCCAGCAGCCAAGTGGGCTCTGGGGGGGATGGCTACACCTTC. Its protein is CASSQVGSGGDGYTF.

The table lists this clonotype with many counts. The chain combines TRBV5-1 with TRBJ2-1, with D perhaps TRBD2 (5 bases). Trimming removed 9 bases from V and 0 bases from J, with 19 bases in between. CDR1 is SGHRS and CDR2 is YFSETQ in the germline V gene. CDR3 size: 16 residues. The CDR3 spells CATRLSGDSSYNEQFF. The CDR3, as DNA: TGCGCCACCCGACTAAGCGGCGATAGCTCCTACAATGAGCAGTTCTTC.